This T cell receptor (beta chain) is drawn from a study of blood T cell repertoires in COVID-19. Study summary: From the United States, Italy and Spain came samples of acute and convalescent COVID-19.

CDR1 LNHDA and CDR2 SQIVND come from the germline V gene (reference sequence). Germline trimming cut 7 bases from V and 6 bases from J; bases unmatched to any gene: 6. The CDR3 contains 14 residues. This table comes from immunoSEQ multiplex PCR, and its TCRdb copy is limited to in-frame clones, with some not included. This sample has 150,000 to 200,000 clones, with roughly four fifths found just once. The gene calls are TRBV19 and TRBJ1-5; 10 bases match TRBD1. The sequence came from a man over 45 who had recovered from COVID-19. Sequencing used PBMCs or T cells enriched from blood (not recorded which). The CDR3 is CASKGQGLGQPQHF. The CDR3 DNA follows: TGTGCCAGTAAGGGACAGGGGCTTGGTCAGCCCCAGCATTTT.